Listed below are T cell receptor beta chains from one sample, sequenced in a study of neurological immune-mediated disorders. TCRdb used MiXCR to reprocess the 5' RACE reads, holding one entry per CDR3 protein. Of 50,000 to 75,000 distinct CDR3 sequences listed, roughly 12% were seen once; the top ten hold roughly 10%. Source material: PBMCs. The receptors derive from a woman between 55 and 75 years old with HTLV-1-associated myelopathy (HAM/TSP). CDR3s include the opening cysteine and the closing phenylalanine or tryptophan. Fields, in order: V gene, clone size, D gene, J gene, CDR3 DNA, CDR3 protein. The D gene is left open where the match is weak. Clone sizes are given selectively: once, few, many, or a class where the clone is expanded.

>TRBV18|once|-|TRBJ1-2
TGTGCCAGCTCAGGAGCCGGAGAGGGGAATGGCTACACCTTC
CASSGAGEGNGYTF
>TRBV25-1|-|-|TRBJ2-3
TGTGCCAGCAGTGAACCGGCCAGCACAGATACGCAGTATTTT
CASSEPASTDTQYF
>TRBV28|many|-|TRBJ2-7
TGTGCCAGCAGTCTCCCGGACAGACTGGGGTCCTACGAGCAGTACTTC
CASSLPDRLGSYEQYF
>TRBV7-2|many|TRBD2|TRBJ2-1
TGTGCCAGCAGCCCTCGGACTAGCGCACACAATGAGCAGTTCTTC
CASSPRTSAHNEQFF
>TRBV7-9|many|TRBD1|TRBJ1-2
TGTGCCAGCAGCCGGGGACAGGGAACTTCCTTC
CASSRGQGTSF
>TRBV6-6|many|-|TRBJ2-1
TGTGCCAGCAGTTACCCGACTAGTAACAATGAGCAGTTCTTC
CASSYPTSNNEQFF
>TRBV6-1|-|TRBD2|TRBJ2-2
TGTGCCAGTTCTAAGGAAGCGGGAGTGACCGGGGAGCTGTTTTTT
CASSKEAGVTGELFF
>TRBV20-1|many|-|TRBJ2-4
TGCAGTGCTAGTCGGGGGAGGCCAGCCAAAAACATTCAGTACTTC
CSASRGRPAKNIQYF
>TRBV7-9|many|-|TRBJ1-1
TGTGCCAGCAGCCTCCGGTGGGACACTGAAGCTTTCTTT
CASSLRWDTEAFF
>TRBV6-6|many|-|TRBJ2-7
TGTGCCAGCAGCCCCTCCTACTTTGGACCCTACGAGCAGTACTTC
CASSPSYFGPYEQYF
>TRBV5-1|many|-|TRBJ2-2
TGCGCCAGCAGCTTGGGGCAGAGCAGCACCGGGGAGCTGTTTTTT
CASSLGQSSTGELFF
>TRBV28|many|-|TRBJ2-7
TGTGCCAGCAAAGACCCGACGGAAACCTACGAGCAGTACTTC
CASKDPTETYEQYF
>TRBV28|many|TRBD1|TRBJ2-7
TGTGCCAGCAGTCCCTCACAGGGGCAGGTTTCGGAGCAGTACTTC
CASSPSQGQVSEQYF
>TRBV3-1|many|-|TRBJ2-7
TGTGCCAGCAGCCAAGAATTAAGACTAACCTCCTACGAGCAGTACTTC
CASSQELRLTSYEQYF
>TRBV7-9|many|TRBD1|TRBJ1-1
TGTGCCAGCAGGCAAGCGCAGGGGGGGGGGACTGAAGCTTTCTTT
CASRQAQGGGTEAFF
>TRBV5-1|many|TRBD1|TRBJ2-3
TGCGCCAGCAGGGATGGACAGGGGGGGACAGATACGCAGTATTTT
CASRDGQGGTDTQYF
>TRBV6-5|many|-|TRBJ2-1
TGTGCCAGCCACTATCCTAGGTCCTACAATGAGCAGTTCTTC
CASHYPRSYNEQFF
>TRBV5-1|many|-|TRBJ2-2
TGCGCCAGCAGCTTTACTTCGGCGAACACCGGGGAGCTGTTTTTT
CASSFTSANTGELFF
>TRBV12-3/TRBV12-4|few|-|TRBJ1-5
TGTGCCAGCAGCCTGACAGCTTCCTTGAATCAGCCCCAGCATTTT
CASSLTASLNQPQHF
>TRBV6-5|many|-|TRBJ1-3
TGTGCCAGCAGTGGAAGCCGAGGGGGGAGCTCTGGAAACACCATATATTTT
CASSGSRGGSSGNTIYF
>TRBV4-1|many|TRBD2|TRBJ2-3
TGCGCCAGCAGCCAATCACTAGCGGGAGTTGGGGATACGCAGTATTTT
CASSQSLAGVGDTQYF
>TRBV6-1|-|TRBD1|TRBJ2-3
TGTGCCAGCCTACCGGGACAGGGGAGGGATACGCAGTATTTT
CASLPGQGRDTQYF
>TRBV7-6|few|-|TRBJ1-1
TGTGCCAGCAGCTTAGGGGGCCGGAACACTGAAGCTTTCTTT
CASSLGGRNTEAFF
>TRBV12-3/TRBV12-4|many|-|TRBJ2-5
TGTGCCAGCAGTGGGGACTCAGGAGTGGAGACCCAGTACTTC
CASSGDSGVETQYF
>TRBV6-2/TRBV6-3|-|-|TRBJ1-2
TGTGCCAGCAGTTACCCGGGGAGAGCTAACTATGGCTACACCTTC
CASSYPGRANYGYTF